This entry lists 32 T cell receptor beta chains sequenced from one sample in a study of cytomegalovirus exposure and HLA in healthy donors. The study ran its PCR with 60 Vbeta and 13 Jbeta primers. Sequencing used immunoSEQ multiplex PCR; TCRdb keeps in-frame clones, though not all of them. The repertoire consists of 80,000 to 100,000 clones, with roughly two thirds occurring once and the leading ten covering around 2.3%. Input material: PBMCs. Receptors were obtained from a man in his forties or fifties in good health and CMV-seronegative.

V usage is TRBV19 and J usage is TRBJ2-2; possibly TRBD1 for D (6 bases). Trimming removed 1 base from V and 0 bases from J, with 9 bases in between. Germline CDR1 reads LNHDA; CDR2 reads SQIVND (reference sequence). The CDR3 totals 16 residues. DNA of the CDR3: TGTGCCAGTAGTATAGCAACAGGGACGAACACCGGGGAGCTGTTTTTT. It yields the protein CASSIATGTNTGELFF.

A remark on this clone: The identical CDR3 is also encoded by other nucleotide sequences in the sample. The chain has TRBV30 and TRBJ1-1, with D tentatively TRBD1 (6 bases). Germline lookup yields CDR1 GTSNPN and CDR2 SVGIG (reference sequence). This CDR3 region has 13 residues. With 0 bases removed from V and 6 bases from J, the gap between germline ends came to 11 bases. CDR3 bases: TGTGCCTGGAGTGTTACAGGGTTCTCTGAAGCTTTCTTT. Encoded protein: CAWSVTGFSEAFF.

The V and J genes are TRBV11-2 and TRBJ1-6; 7 nucleotides agree with TRBD1. The CDR3 is 15 residues long. Per germline, CDR1 SGHAT and CDR2 FQNNGV. J gave up 2 bases and V 7 bases, and 5 bases lay outside the gene matches. CDR3 residues: CASTMGTAYNSPLHF. In DNA, the CDR3 is TGTGCCAGCACCATGGGGACAGCCTATAATTCACCCCTCCACTTT. Using reference TRBV11-2 and TRBJ1-6 for the parts outside the CDR3, the full variable domain is EAGVAQSPRYKIIEKRQSVAFWCNPISGHATLYWYQQILGQGPKLLIQFQNNGVVDDSQLPKDRFSAERLKGVDSTLKIQPAKLEDSAVYLCASTMGTAYNSPLHFGNGTRLTVT.

This clone was counted a few times. V and J are TRBV5-1 and TRBJ2-5; D perhaps matches TRBD2 (6 bases). V was shortened by 4 bases and J by 5 bases, with 15 bases between the two germline ends. The CDR3 is 14 amino acids. Germline assignment: CDR1 SGHRS and CDR2 YFSETQ. The CDR3 loop is CASSLRRALETQYF. Written as DNA, the CDR3 is TGCGCCAGCAGCCTAAGGAGGGCTCTGGAGACCCAGTACTTC.

This rearrangement joins TRBV28 to TRBJ2-7, with no clear D. The CDR3 loop spans 11 amino acids. Trimming removed 3 bases from V and 4 bases from J, with 4 bases in between. The germline V gene has CDR1 MDHEN and CDR2 SYDVKM. The CDR3 protein is CASSLRYEQYF. In DNA, the CDR3 is TGTGCCAGCAGTTTGAGGTACGAGCAGTACTTC.

This clone has just a few counts. The chain links TRBV27 to TRBJ1-1, with D possibly being TRBD1 (5 bases). CDR1 is MNHEY and CDR2 is SMNVEV in the germline V gene (reference sequence). Trimming removed 2 bases at V and 1 base at J, with 14 bases between. This CDR3 contains 16 residues. CDR3 sequence: CASSLDSALGNTEAFF. DNA for the CDR3: TGTGCCAGCAGTTTAGACAGTGCCCTGGGGAACACTGAAGCTTTCTTT.

This clone occurred a few times. The junction differs from germline at one of its ends, possibly a read error. CDR3 amino acids: CASSPPGGWKDF. The DNA of the CDR3 is TGCGCCAGCAGCCCCCCCGGGGGATGGAAAGACTTC. The rearrangement joins TRBV5-1 to TRBJ1-2; D possibly corresponds to TRBD1 (5 bases). This CDR3 contains 12 residues. Germline-derived CDR1 and CDR2 are SGHRS and YFSETQ.

The rearrangement links TRBV14 to TRBJ2-1, with 12 bases fitting TRBD1. The CDR3 loop spans 15 amino acids. V was clipped by 2 bases and J by 15 bases; unmatched bases: 11. CDR1 and CDR2 (germline): SGHDN, FVKESK. The CDR3 DNA reads TGTGCCAGCAGCCAAACCGGGACAGGGGGCCGCGGTGGGTTCTTC. As protein: CASSQTGTGGRGGFF.

This clone came up a few times. The rearrangement uses TRBV5-6 and TRBJ2-1; 15 nucleotides agree with TRBD2. Unmatched junction bases numbered 6, after V lost 2 bases and J lost 0 bases. This CDR3 region has 19 residues. Germline V lookup: CDR1 SGHDT, CDR2 YYEEEE. CDR3 region: CASSFGTSGGPSSYNEQFF. In nucleotides, the CDR3 is TGTGCCAGCAGCTTCGGGACTAGCGGGGGGCCGAGCTCCTACAATGAGCAGTTCTTC.

This clone was detected a few times. The CDR3 DNA reads TGCGCCAGCAGCCAAGTTGGGACAACCAACGTCCTGACTTTC. Its translation: CASSQVGTTNVLTF. The chain uses TRBV4-1 and TRBJ2-6; TRBD1 is a possible D gene (6 bases). CDR1 MGHRA and CDR2 YSYEKL come from the germline V gene. The CDR3 has 14 residues. The ends were cut back, 1 base at V and 8 bases at J, with 9 bases in the middle.

V and J are TRBV2 and TRBJ2-2; possibly TRBD1 for D (6 bases). Germline CDR1 reads SNHLY; CDR2 reads FYNNEI. The CDR3 spans 13 residues. Trimming left V 3 bases short and J 5 bases short, with 7 bases between. The CDR3 nucleotides read TGTGCCAGCAGTGAGCAGGGGACCGGGGAGCTGTTTTTT. Encoded protein: CASSEQGTGELFF.

This clone was counted a few times. The rearrangement joins TRBV4-1 to TRBJ1-1; TRBD1 might be the D (5 bases). Trimming pared 3 bases from V and 2 bases from J, leaving 16 bases between. Germline assignment: CDR1 MGHRA and CDR2 YSYEKL. This CDR3 region has 16 residues. Here the CDR3 reads CASSQATTALNTEAFF. The CDR3 nucleotides are TGCGCCAGCAGCCAGGCCACGACAGCGCTAAACACTGAAGCTTTCTTT.

This clone appeared a single time. The rearrangement joins TRBV7-9 to TRBJ2-1; 10 bases align to TRBD2. CDR1 and CDR2 (germline): SEHNR, FQNEAQ (reference sequence). V lost 2 bases, J lost 5 bases, and 12 bases stayed unmatched. The CDR3 spans 18 residues. The CDR3 nucleotides read TGTGCCAGCAGCTTACCCCGGCGACTAGCGGGCAGTAACAATGAGCAGTTCTTC. It codes for CASSLPRRLAGSNNEQFF.

J is TRBJ2-7 and V is TRBV7-2; D gene ambiguous. Germline V gene sequence: CDR1 SGHTA, CDR2 FQGNSA. The germline V and J ends were trimmed by 2 bases and 1 base, with 6 bases remaining between them. This CDR3 has 13 amino acids. CDR3 sequence: CASSLPQSYEQYF. DNA of the CDR3: TGTGCCAGCAGCTTACCCCAGTCCTACGAGCAGTACTTC.

CDR3 in DNA: TGTGCCAGCAGCTTCGGGGTCAGAAACACCGGGGAGCTGTTTTTT. This sequence encodes CASSFGVRNTGELFF. V gene TRBV5-6 combines with J gene TRBJ2-2, with D possibly TRBD2 on 5 matching bases. The CDR3 has 15 amino acids. Per germline, CDR1 SGHDT and CDR2 YYEEEE. Trimming removed 2 bases at V and 2 bases at J, with 10 bases between.

This clone was seen only once. The chain uses TRBV18 and TRBJ1-2, with D hard to call. Trimming removed 2 bases from V and 8 bases from J, with 12 bases in between. Germline V lookup: CDR1 KGHSH, CDR2 LQKENI. The CDR3 runs 13 residues. CDR3 in DNA: TGTGCCAGCTCACCAGGGAGTGGGAGCGGCTACACCTTC. As protein: CASSPGSGSGYTF.

This chain uses TRBV2 with TRBJ2-5; D may be TRBD2 (5 bases). V shed 7 bases and J shed 2 bases, with 11 bases lying between them. Germline CDR1 is SNHLY and CDR2 is FYNNEI. The CDR3 contains 13 residues. The CDR3 spells CASNRGIQETQYF. CDR3 sequence (DNA): TGTGCCAGCAATCGGGGAATACAAGAGACCCAGTACTTC.

The rearrangement joins TRBV10-3 to TRBJ1-4, with 8 bases aligning to TRBD1. CDR1 and CDR2 from the germline V gene are ENHRY and SYGVKD. This CDR3 comprises 13 residues. The junction had 3 bases not matched to a gene; V was cut back by 4 bases and J by 8 bases. The CDR3 region is CAISGYRGEKLFF. The CDR3 DNA reads TGTGCCATCAGTGGGTACAGGGGGGAAAAACTGTTTTTT.

The chain uses TRBV6-5 and TRBJ2-7; possibly TRBD2 for D (5 bases). The CDR3 has 14 amino acids. V was trimmed by 0 bases and J by 7 bases, leaving 13 bases between them. The V gene's germline CDR1 is MNHEY and CDR2 SVGAGI. Here the CDR3 DNA reads TGTGCCAGCAGTTACTCGAGCACTAGTGGGGAGCAGTACTTC. Residues: CASSYSSTSGEQYF.

The V gene is TRBV11-2, the J gene TRBJ2-5, with D possibly TRBD1 on 6 matching bases. Germline V lookup: CDR1 SGHAT, CDR2 FQNNGV. CDR3 length: 16 residues. V dropped 3 bases and J dropped 7 bases, with 21 bases sitting between them. The CDR3 bases are TGTGCCAGCAGCTTTTCCCCTGGTGGGGGCCCAGGGACCCAGTACTTC. Its protein is CASSFSPGGGPGTQYF.

With regard to this clone: Relative to the germline gene, one junction end is altered; a read error may explain this. This chain uses TRBV7-9 with TRBJ2-7, with TRBD2 identical over 11 bases. This CDR3 contains 17 residues. Looked up from germline, CDR1 is SEHNR and CDR2 is FQNEAQ (reference sequence). CDR3 region: CSSSPRWTSGPTYEQYF. The CDR3 nucleotides are TGTTCCAGCAGCCCTCGTTGGACTAGCGGGCCAACCTACGAGCAGTACTTC.

The chain has TRBV15 and TRBJ1-2; 8 positions agree with TRBD1. CDR1 LNHNV and CDR2 YYDKDF come from the germline V gene (reference sequence). This CDR3 is 14 amino acids long. V shed 5 bases, J shed 5 bases, and the junction held 7 bases outside the gene matches. This CDR3 is CATSRGQGWYGYTF. CDR3 coding DNA: TGTGCCACCAGCCGTGGACAGGGCTGGTATGGCTACACCTTC.

The J gene is TRBJ2-5, the V gene TRBV5-6; D may be TRBD1 (7 bases). This CDR3 has 15 amino acids. V lost 4 bases to trimming and J lost 11 bases, with 24 bases between them. Per the germline V gene, CDR1 is SGHDT and CDR2 is YYEEEE. Here the CDR3 reads CASSQTGRFLWEQYF. CDR3 DNA sequence: TGTGCCAGCAGCCAGACAGGGAGGTTTTTGTGGGAGCAGTACTTC.

With respect to this clone: Distinct nucleotide sequences in the sample also encode this CDR3. The chain recombines TRBV2 with TRBJ1-2; 9 nucleotides agree with TRBD1. J gave up 4 bases and V 8 bases, and 5 bases lay outside the gene matches. Germline CDR1 reads SNHLY; CDR2 reads FYNNEI. The CDR3 sequence is 13 residues long. Written as DNA, the CDR3 is TGTGCCAGCGGACAGGGGACCGCCTATGGCTACACCTTC. Translating gives CASGQGTAYGYTF.

This chain connects TRBV18 to TRBJ2-2; tentatively, D is TRBD1 (5 bases). This CDR3 contains 14 residues. Germline-derived CDR1 and CDR2 are KGHSH and LQKENI. Trimming left V 0 bases short and J 7 bases short, with 9 bases between. CDR3 sequence: CASSPPTVRGELFF. The CDR3 region has the DNA TGTGCCAGCTCACCACCGACAGTCCGCGGGGAGCTGTTTTTT.

The J gene is TRBJ2-5, the V gene TRBV6-5; 9 nucleotides agree with TRBD1. The J call is in doubt because the DNA end fits TRBJ2-7 better. The CDR3 extends over 14 amino acids. Germline CDR1 MNHEY, CDR2 SVGAGI. The CDR3 here is CASSRTGADYEQYF. The CDR3 nucleotides read TGTGCCAGCAGTAGGACAGGGGCCGACTACGAGCAGTACTTC.

This clone was seen more than once but under ten times. In DNA, the CDR3 is TGTGCCAGCAGCCAAGAAGCGCTTGGCGGGAGATTCCGGCAGTACTTC. This encodes CASSQEALGGRFRQYF. V gene TRBV4-2 combines with J gene TRBJ2-7; 7 bases line up with TRBD2. The CDR3 loop spans 16 amino acids. Looked up from germline, CDR1 is LGHNA and CDR2 is YNFKEQ. The J segment lost 9 bases and the V segment lost 0 bases, leaving 14 bases of the junction unmatched.

Written as DNA, the CDR3 is TGTGCCAGCAGTGAAGCCGACAGGGGGCTTTTTGGTGACTATGGCTACACCTTC. Amino acids: CASSEADRGLFGDYGYTF. The V and J genes are TRBV2 and TRBJ1-2; 10 bases align to TRBD1. Germline V lookup: CDR1 SNHLY, CDR2 FYNNEI. V was pared by 0 bases and J by 3 bases, with 10 bases of the junction left unmatched. This CDR3 spans 18 amino acids.

This clone was seen just once. The chain uses TRBV5-1 and TRBJ1-5, with 8 positions matching TRBD1. With 4 bases clipped from V and 5 bases from J, the junction kept 8 bases outside the gene matches. The CDR3 loop spans 15 amino acids. In germline, CDR1 is SGHRS, CDR2 YFSETQ. The CDR3 reads CASSPGQGHYQPQHF. The CDR3 DNA reads TGCGCCAGCAGCCCCGGACAGGGCCACTATCAGCCCCAGCATTTT. Full variable domain (outside the CDR3, taken from reference TRBV5-1 and TRBJ1-5): KAGVTQTPRYLIKTRGQQVTLSCSPISGHRSVSWYQQTPGQGLQFLFEYFSETQRNKGNFPGRFSGRQFSNSRSEMNVSTLELGDSALYLCASSPGQGHYQPQHFGDGTRLSIL.

This chain connects TRBV28 to TRBJ1-2; D is uncertain. Trimming took off 3 bases at V and 7 bases at J, with 18 bases between the two ends. Germline CDR1 reads MDHEN; CDR2 reads SYDVKM. The CDR3 is made up of 15 amino acids. CDR3 DNA sequence: TGTGCCAGCAGTTTGGGCAGCCCTGTTCTAGCTGGCTACACCTTC. It codes for CASSLGSPVLAGYTF.

The rearrangement joins TRBV11-3 to TRBJ2-3, with 12 bases identical to TRBD2. This CDR3 comprises 16 residues. The J segment lost 4 bases and the V segment lost 5 bases, leaving 7 bases of the junction unmatched. The germline gives CDR1 SGHNT, CDR2 YENEEA. The chain's CDR3 is CASSPGLAGSSDTQYF. The CDR3 region has the DNA TGTGCCAGCAGCCCAGGACTAGCGGGATCCTCAGATACGCAGTATTTT.

A few counts support this clone. The V call is TRBV2, the J call TRBJ1-4, with a tentative D call TRBD1 (6 bases). The V and J ends lost 7 bases and 8 bases respectively, with 20 bases between them. The CDR3 has 15 amino acids. From germline, CDR1 is SNHLY and CDR2 FYNNEI. CDR3 in amino acids: CASTKQGGAEEKLFF. The CDR3 DNA follows: TGTGCCAGCACCAAACAAGGGGGGGCTGAGGAAAAACTGTTTTTT. The full variable domain, in which reference TRBV2 and TRBJ1-4 provide the parts outside the CDR3, is EPEVTQTPSHQVTQMGQEVILRCVPISNHLYFYWYRQILGQKVEFLVSFYNNEISEKSEIFDDQFSVERPDGSNFTLKIRSTKLEDSAMYFCASTKQGGAEEKLFFGSGTQLSVL.